The rows below give T cell receptor beta chains drawn from one sample of a study of molecular identifiers for immune sequencing clone quantification. Each CDR3 protein gets one entry after TCRdb re-called the PCR reads with MiXCR. The sample yields about 68,000 distinct CDR3 sequences, around a sixth seen once. The sequenced sample consisted of naive CD8+ T cells from blood, with Jurkat cell RNA spiked in. The receptors come from a human donor in good health. Some libraries in this study had Jurkat cell RNA spiked in. Both conserved end residues are part of each CDR3. The D gene is left open where the match is weak. The size field is filled for only some rows; it gives once, few, many or a size class.

clone_size j_call d_call v_call cdr3_nt cdr3_aa
many TRBJ2-1 TRBD2 TRBV5-1 TGCGCCAGCAGCTTGTTCCAGCGGGGAATGGACTACAATGAGCAGTTCTTC CASSLFQRGMDYNEQFF
many TRBJ2-6 - TRBV9 TGTGCCAGCAGCCCCCCCGCGGCCAACGTCCTGACTTTC CASSPPAANVLTF
many TRBJ1-1 TRBD1 TRBV27 TGTGCCAGCAGCCCACAGGGGGCGTTGAACACTGAAGCTTTCTTT CASSPQGALNTEAFF
few TRBJ2-2 TRBD1 TRBV5-1 TGCGCCAGCAGCGGAAGACAGGGGGCAAACACCGGGGAGCTGTTTTTT CASSGRQGANTGELFF
many TRBJ2-7 TRBD2 TRBV6-1 TGTGCCAGCAGGGTAACTAGCGGGAGAGTGTACGAGCAGTACTTC CASRVTSGRVYEQYF
many TRBJ2-1 - TRBV29-1 TGCAGCGTTGAAGGAAGTAGCGTTAACTCCTACAATGAGCAGTTCTTC CSVEGSSVNSYNEQFF
many TRBJ2-1 - TRBV28 TGTGCCAGCAGTTTCCCAAGGGCGGGGTACAATGAGCAGTTCTTC CASSFPRAGYNEQFF
many TRBJ1-1 - TRBV4-1 TGCGCCAGCAGTCAACCGACCCACACTGAAGCTTTCTTT CASSQPTHTEAFF
many TRBJ2-3 - TRBV7-9 TGTGCCAGCAGCTTTTCAACCACAGATACGCAGTATTTT CASSFSTTDTQYF
many TRBJ2-1 - TRBV10-3 TGTGCCATCAGTGGTGGGGCTCGTAGCGGCGCTTACAATGAGCAGTTCTTC CAISGGARSGAYNEQFF
many TRBJ1-1 TRBD1 TRBV10-3 TGTGCCATCGGACAGACAGGGGTGAACACTGAAGCTTTCTTT CAIGQTGVNTEAFF
- TRBJ2-1 TRBD2 TRBV7-2 TGTGTCAGCAGCTTACCTCGGACTAGCGGGAAGTCCTACATTGAGCAGTTCTTC CVSSLPRTSGKSYIEQFF
many TRBJ2-3 TRBD2 TRBV12-3/TRBV12-4 TGTGCCAGCAGTTTCCTAGCGGGACTCACAGATACGCAGTATTTT CASSFLAGLTDTQYF
- TRBJ2-1 TRBD2 TRBV19 TGTGCCAGTAGTATCGGCGGGGGGGGCCTCTATGAGCAGTTCTTC CASSIGGGGLYEQFF
many TRBJ1-4 - TRBV10-3 TGTGCCATCAGTGAGTACTCGGCAGCAACTAATGAAAAACTGTTTTTT CAISEYSAATNEKLFF
many TRBJ2-7 TRBD1 TRBV11-2 TGTGCCAGCAGCTTCCCCGTGACAGGGACCCCCTCCTACGAGCAGTACTTC CASSFPVTGTPSYEQYF
many TRBJ2-7 TRBD2 TRBV29-1 TGCAGCGTTGTCTCCGGACTAGCGGGAGAGTTAGGAGAGCAGTACTTC CSVVSGLAGELGEQYF
- TRBJ2-5 - TRBV12-3/TRBV12-4 TGTGCCAGCAGTTTCGACTGGAGCGAGACTGACTTAGGAGAGACCCAGTACTTC CASSFDWSETDLGETQYF
many TRBJ2-3 - TRBV20-1 TGCAGTGCTAGAGTTTATGGTTCCGGGCCAAGCACAGATACGCAGTATTTT CSARVYGSGPSTDTQYF
few TRBJ2-7 - TRBV2 TGTGCCATCGACGTATCAGGAAAGTCCTACGAGCAGTACTTC CAIDVSGKSYEQYF
many TRBJ2-1 - TRBV25-1 TGTGCCAGCAGTGACAGGACGGGCGGCTACAATGAGCAGTTCTTC CASSDRTGGYNEQFF
many TRBJ2-2 - TRBV4-3 TGCGCCAGCAGCCAAGATAGGGTAGGCCTCGGGGAGCTGTTTTTT CASSQDRVGLGELFF
many TRBJ1-1 - TRBV7-9 TGTGCCAGCAGCTCCGGGGGGACTGAAGCTTTCTTT CASSSGGTEAFF
many TRBJ2-2 - TRBV20-1 TGCAGTGCTAGAGATTTCAACGGGGCGAACACCGGGGAGCTGTTTTTT CSARDFNGANTGELFF
few TRBJ2-7 TRBD2 TRBV28 TGTGCCAGCAGTTTAACGGGAGGGCTCGAGCAGTACTTC CASSLTGGLEQYF
many TRBJ2-3 TRBD2 TRBV27 TGTGCCAGCAGTCAACAGGCAGGGAGGGCAGATACGCAGTATTTT CASSQQAGRADTQYF
many TRBJ2-1 - TRBV4-2 TGTGCCAGCAGCCAAGATGGGTCGGGGGATGAGCAGTTCTTC CASSQDGSGDEQFF
many TRBJ1-1 - TRBV7-9 TGTGCCAGCAGCTTAGATCCGTCCAAACCGAACACTGAAGCTTTCTTT CASSLDPSKPNTEAFF